This T cell receptor beta chain came from a study of CD8 T cells in ankylosing spondylitis (dated by TCRdb to between 2016 and 2019). Background on the whole study: The study set out to find disease-linked TCR variants by profiling T cell receptor beta repertoires in ankylosing spondylitis patients and healthy donors. In total, the full study cohort was made up of approximately 99 healthy donors and approximately 24 ankylosing spondylitis patients. Peripheral blood samples were taken, and synovial fluid was additionally collected from ankylosing spondylitis patients.

For this clonotype: Its antigen specificity is not known. One base away there is no much larger clone; base qualities are not given.

What the research found in general, with its limitations: Some of the motif variants had been reported before in the synovial fluid and blood of reactive arthritis patients, a finding that suggests common disease-initiation mechanisms. A TCR beta motif of eight highly homologous amino acid variants appeared characteristic of blood from ankylosing spondylitis patients. In peripheral blood, the disease-linked clones were found at relatively low frequencies and had a CD8+ phenotype. The disease-linked clones were reported as significantly enriched in matched synovial fluid samples from ankylosing spondylitis patients.

This sample was sequenced with an Illumina HiSeq 2500. Quantitative 5'-RACE with molecular barcodes was the method used to prepare the TCR beta libraries. The published analysis was carried out like this. To identify disease-linked TCR variants, a new computational method was used, one built on a probabilistic model of VDJ rearrangement. The raw public data were reprocessed by TCRdb itself: fastp quality trimming at Q25, MiXCR clonotype calling, in-frame beta chains only. For every CDR3 protein sequence, its rows merge into one entry that carries the most common genes and DNA. Clone size and V and J calls follow TCRdb, not the original study. The sample table shows around 210,000 distinct CDR3 sequences, and roughly 8.2% are seen once. Jointly, the top ten make up around 4.8% of the sample. Trimming removed 0 bases from V and 4 bases from J, leaving 9 bases between the germline ends. The germline V gene encodes CDR1 GTSNPN and CDR2 SVGIG (reference sequence). The CDR3 runs 13 amino acids, cysteine and phenylalanine included. Only the CDR3 DNA stays, 39 bases, in frame from base 1.

Sequencing was carried out using blood, either unsorted or a sorted T cell fraction (not recorded which). The clonotype comes from a female donor with ankylosing spondylitis or in good health (not recorded which). The rearrangement joined TRBV30 to TRBJ1-1; D gene: possibly TRBD1, on 5 matching bases. The CDR3 region reads CAWSVDGGTEAFF. The sequenced DNA: TGTGCCTGGAGTGTTGATGGGGGCACTGAAGCTTTCTTT.